The 23 T cell receptor beta chains presented below share a single source sample, sequenced in a study of Tregs in tolerant kidney transplant recipients. Mixed chimerism was transient after nonmyeloablative marrow transplants from related graft donors. The method was immunoSEQ multiplex PCR; TCRdb's version includes in-frame clones alone and lacks a portion of them. This table lists tens of thousands of clones. The sequencing used CD4+ T cells from blood (PBMCs), collected 24 months after the transplant. The receptors were sampled from a human patient who received a combined kidney and bone marrow transplant. The graft donor may have contributed some T cells.

To note about this clone: The read gets to within 3 residues of the CDR3 end, and the germline J gene fills in the rest. The chain recombines TRBV28 with TRBJ2-7; possibly TRBD2 for D (5 bases). This CDR3 region has 12 residues. The V and J ends lost 10 bases and 3 bases respectively, with 13 bases between them. The germline V gene encodes CDR1 MDHEN and CDR2 SYDVKM. The sequenced CDR3 bases are TGTGCCACCCGGGGAATTGGCTACGAG. Residues: CATRGIGYE. The whole CDR3 sequence reads CATRGIGYEQYF.

In regard to this clone: The read ends 3 residues before the CDR3 terminus; that terminus is restored from the germline J gene. The chain carries TRBV7-2 and TRBJ1-2; 9 bases are a match to TRBD1. Trimming took 5 bases from V and 6 from J; bases not matched to a gene: 4. There are 13 residues in the CDR3. Germline V CDR1 and CDR2: SGHTA, FQGNSA. Partial CDR3 DNA: TGTGCCAGCAGCCGGGACAGGGAGGATGGC. This codes for CASSRDREDG. The whole CDR3 protein reads CASSRDREDGYTF. Variable domain in full (rest from reference TRBV7-2 and TRBJ1-2): GAGVSQSPSNKVTEKGKDVELRCDPISGHTALYWYRQSLGQGLEFLIYFQGNSAPDKSGLPSDRFSAERTGGSVSTLTIQRTQQEDSAVYLCASSRDREDGYTFGSGTRLTVV.

As regards this clone: The sequence runs out 3 residues before the end of the CDR3; the remainder is reconstructed from the germline J gene. This chain connects TRBV5-1 to TRBJ2-3; tentative D call: TRBD2 (7 bases). The ends were cut back, 4 bases at V and 0 bases at J, with 12 bases in the middle. The CDR3 contains 15 residues. Germline loops: CDR1 SGHRS, CDR2 YFSETQ. CDR3: CASSGGAVSTDTQYF. The covered CDR3 bases are TGCGCCAGCAGCGGGGGGGCGGTTAGCACAGATACG.

About this clone itself: From the germline J gene comes the end of the CDR3, since the read stops 3 residues before it. This sequence joins TRBV10-3 and TRBJ2-1; D gene ambiguous. This CDR3 region has 13 residues. Germline CDR1 and CDR2: ENHRY and SYGVKD. V was cut by 2 bases and J by 6 bases, with 8 bases left in between. The CDR3 DNA, read in part, is TGTGCCATCAGTGAGCAAGCGTCCAATGAG. Translation: CAISEQASNE. The CDR3 in its entirety is CAISEQASNEQFF.

Note on this clone: The read falls 3 residues short of the CDR3 end, and the missing part is taken from the germline J gene. The chain is built from TRBV19 and TRBJ2-5; D perhaps matches TRBD1 (6 bases). Germline V gene sequence: CDR1 LNHDA, CDR2 SQIVND (reference sequence). The CDR3 contains 14 residues. Trimming cost V 3 bases and J 5 bases, with 13 bases left between them. CDR3 residues: CASSMTPGHETQYF. Partial CDR3 DNA: TGTGCCAGTAGTATGACACCGGGACACGAGACC.

As concerns this clone: The read comes to an end 3 residues before the CDR3 does, leaving the germline J gene to fill in the end. V and J are TRBV29-1 and TRBJ2-1, with 7 bases matching TRBD2. CDR1 is SQVTM and CDR2 is ANQGSEA in the germline V gene. J lost 1 base, V lost 2 bases, and 5 bases had no gene match. This CDR3 spans 15 amino acids. The covered CDR3 bases are TGCAGCGTTGAAAAGGGGCGGGGGTCCTACAATGAG. It yields the protein CSVEKGRGSYNE. The whole CDR3 sequence is CSVEKGRGSYNEQFF.

With respect to this clone: The read ends 3 residues before the CDR3 terminus; that terminus is restored from the germline J gene. The chain recombines TRBV5-4 with TRBJ2-5, with 12 positions matching TRBD2. The trim removed 0 bases at V and 2 bases at J, leaving 2 bases unmatched. Germline CDR1 and CDR2: SGHNT and YYREEE (reference sequence). This CDR3 contains 16 residues. CDR3 in amino acids: CASSLGLAGAQETQYF. The part of the CDR3 DNA that was read is TGTGCCAGCAGCTTGGGACTAGCGGGAGCACAAGAGACC.

Note on this clone: Read sequence stops 3 residues before the CDR3 end, and the germline J gene provides the missing end. This chain connects TRBV5-1 to TRBJ2-7; 8 positions match TRBD2. The CDR3 runs 15 residues. CDR1 and CDR2 (germline): SGHRS, YFSETQ. With V trimmed by 0 bases and J by 5 bases, 7 bases remained unmatched. CDR3 region: CASSLGLARIDEQYF. CDR3 DNA, as far as it was read: TGCGCCAGCAGCTTGGGACTAGCGAGAATCGACGAG.

Points on this clone: The read gets to within 3 residues of the CDR3 end, and the germline J gene fills in the rest. This sequence joins TRBV7-8 and TRBJ1-5, with 7 positions matching TRBD1. The CDR3 is 16 amino acids. The V gene end was trimmed by 5 bases and the J gene end by 1 base; junction bases not matched to a gene: 8. Germline V gene data show CDR1 as SGHVS and CDR2 as FQNEAQ. CDR3 DNA, as far as it was read: TGTGCCAGCAGCCCCCTGACAGGGAGCAGCAATCAGCCC. Amino acids: CASSPLTGSSNQP. The complete CDR3 sequence is CASSPLTGSSNQPQHF.

Note on this clone: The read ends 3 residues before the CDR3 terminus; that terminus is restored from the germline J gene. The chain uses TRBV29-1 and TRBJ1-1, with TRBD1 as a possible D gene (5 bases). Germline V lookup: CDR1 SQVTM, CDR2 ANQGSEA. This CDR3 has 15 amino acids. The V end was cut by 5 bases, the J end by 4 bases, with 20 bases between. Incomplete CDR3 DNA: TGCAGCGTTTACGTTCCCAGCGGGGGGTTCACTGAA. It is translated as CSVYVPSGGFTE. The CDR3 as a whole reads CSVYVPSGGFTEAFF.

Regarding this clone: The read terminates 3 residues before the CDR3 end, so the remaining end is supplied by the germline J gene. The chain links TRBV10-2 to TRBJ1-1, with a possible D match to TRBD1 (5 bases). Germline CDR1 WSHSY, CDR2 SAAADI. Trimming stripped 7 bases from V and 0 bases from J, with 9 bases between. The CDR3 contains 13 residues. The sequenced part of the CDR3 DNA is TGCGCCAGCACGGGACTAATGAACACTGAA. Translating it yields CASTGLMNTE. The complete CDR3 reads CASTGLMNTEAFF.

A word on this clone: The CDR3 extends 3 residues past the end of the read, so its final part is completed from the germline J gene. V gene TRBV10-2 combines with J gene TRBJ2-7; perhaps TRBD2 as D (6 bases). V lost 3 bases to trimming and J lost 4 bases, with 19 bases between them. The length of the CDR3 is 16 residues. The germline V gene has CDR1 WSHSY and CDR2 SAAADI. CDR3 protein: CASSDGTPTEGYEQYF. The covered CDR3 bases are TGCGCCAGCAGTGACGGGACTCCTACAGAGGGATACGAG.

Remarks on this clone: The read halts 3 residues ahead of the CDR3 end, with the missing end drawn from the germline J gene. The chain has TRBV20-1 and TRBJ2-1, with D unresolved. CDR1 and CDR2 from the germline V gene are DFQATT and SNEGSKA (reference sequence). Trimming removed 3 bases at V and 6 bases at J, with 9 bases between. The length of the CDR3 is 12 residues. Partial CDR3 DNA: TGCAGTGCTAGTCGGTCAGGCAATGAG. Its translation is CSASRSGNE. Given in full, the CDR3 is CSASRSGNEQFF.

Regarding this clone: The read halts 3 residues ahead of the CDR3 end, with the missing end drawn from the germline J gene. The rearrangement joins TRBV5-1 to TRBJ2-7; tentative D call: TRBD2 (6 bases). The CDR3 totals 13 residues. Per the germline V gene, CDR1 is SGHRS and CDR2 is YFSETQ. Deletions cut 3 bases from V and 6 bases from J, with 13 bases between. CDR3 bases read: TGCGCCAGCAGCTCGGGACTTACCGGCGAG. It specifies CASSSGLTGE. In full, the CDR3 is CASSSGLTGEQYF.

Regarding this clone: The sequenced fragment ends 3 residues before the CDR3 boundary, so the rest is inferred from the germline J gene. The rearrangement joins TRBV20-1 to TRBJ2-3; D gene uncertain. CDR1 and CDR2 from the germline V gene are DFQATT and SNEGSKA (reference sequence). This CDR3 contains 12 residues. V shed 3 bases and J shed 7 bases, with 11 bases lying between them. The part of the CDR3 DNA that was read is TGCAGTGCTAGCACCGGGTTAAATACG. Its protein product is CSASTGLNT. The entire CDR3 protein reads CSASTGLNTQYF.

Details on this clone: The read ends 3 residues before the CDR3 terminus; that terminus is restored from the germline J gene. The rearrangement uses TRBV29-1 and TRBJ2-7, with 14 bases aligning to TRBD2. Trimming cost V 7 bases and J 6 bases; bases outside gene matches: 5. Looked up from germline, CDR1 is SQVTM and CDR2 is ANQGSEA. CDR3 length equals 13 residues. The CDR3 region is CSAAGTSGSEQYF. The covered CDR3 bases are TGCAGCGCTGCCGGGACTAGCGGGAGCGAG.

Turning to this clone: The read comes to an end 3 residues before the CDR3 does, leaving the germline J gene to fill in the end. This chain connects TRBV7-3 to TRBJ2-3; D is possibly TRBD1 or TRBD2 (5 bases each). V was trimmed by 5 bases and J by 2 bases, leaving 11 bases between them. Germline CDR1 SGHTA, CDR2 FQGTGA. The CDR3 runs 14 residues. The sequenced part of the CDR3 DNA is TGTGCCAGCAGCCCCCGAGGGGACACAGATACG. This codes for CASSPRGDTDT. The whole CDR3 is CASSPRGDTDTQYF.

As for this clone: The read gets to within 3 residues of the CDR3 end, and the germline J gene fills in the rest. The chain carries TRBV19 and TRBJ2-4; 11 bases are a match to TRBD2. The CDR3 consists of 14 residues. Germline V lookup: CDR1 LNHDA, CDR2 SQIVND (reference sequence). This chain's CDR3 is CASSLLLTSGTQYF. The part of the CDR3 DNA that was read is TGTGCCAGTAGTCTCCTGTTGACTAGCGGGACT.

As regards this clone: The read gets to within 3 residues of the CDR3 end, and the germline J gene fills in the rest. The chain employs TRBV7-9 and TRBJ2-7; 7 bases fit TRBD2. V lost 4 bases to trimming and J lost 0 bases; unmatched junction nucleotides: 6. Germline V gene sequence: CDR1 SEHNR, CDR2 FQNEAQ (reference sequence). This CDR3 is built from 15 residues. This CDR3 reads CASSSTSESSYEQYF. The covered CDR3 bases are TGTGCCAGCAGCTCTACTAGCGAAAGCTCCTACGAG. Based on the CDR3 plus reference TRBV7-9 and TRBJ2-7, the full variable domain is DTGVSQNPRHKITKRGQNVTFRCDPISEHNRLYWYRQTLGQGPEFLTYFQNEAQLEKSRLLSDRFSAERPKGSFSTLEIQRTEQGDSAMYLCASSSTSESSYEQYFGPGTRLTVT.

As to this clone: The CDR3 end falls 3 residues outside the read, so it is completed with the germline J gene. The V gene is TRBV20-1, the J gene TRBJ2-5; TRBD2 matches 7 bases. Looked up from germline, CDR1 is DFQATT and CDR2 is SNEGSKA (reference sequence). V was clipped by 5 bases and J by 2 bases; unmatched bases: 11. There are 15 residues in the CDR3. The covered CDR3 bases are TGCAGTGCTTTCGGGCGGGGGACTACTCAAGAGACC. Amino acid sequence: CSAFGRGTTQET. The entire CDR3 reads CSAFGRGTTQETQYF.

A remark on this clone: The sequenced fragment ends 3 residues before the CDR3 boundary, so the rest is inferred from the germline J gene. The J gene is TRBJ1-5, the V gene TRBV2, with 7 bases fitting TRBD1. The CDR3 extends over 15 amino acids. Unmatched junction bases numbered 9, after V lost 10 bases and J lost 0 bases. Germline-derived CDR1 and CDR2 are SNHLY and FYNNEI. The sequenced part of the CDR3 DNA is TGTGCCACCAACCGGGACAGTCATAGCAATCAGCCC. This gives the protein CATNRDSHSNQP. The CDR3 as a whole reads CATNRDSHSNQPQHF.

To note about this clone: The CDR3 end lies 3 residues beyond the end of the read and is filled in from the germline J gene. V and J are TRBV30 and TRBJ1-5; 9 bases are a match to TRBD1. Germline V gene data show CDR1 as GTSNPN and CDR2 as SVGIG (reference sequence). The length of the CDR3 is 14 residues. V was pared by 4 bases and J by 4 bases, with 5 bases of the junction left unmatched. The covered CDR3 bases are TGTGCCTGGAACAGGGGGCTCGATAATCAGCCC. Translated: CAWNRGLDNQP. The complete CDR3 reads CAWNRGLDNQPQHF. The whole variable domain, remainder taken from reference TRBV30 and TRBJ1-5, is SQTIHQWPATLVQPVGSPLSLECTVEGTSNPNLYWYRQAAGRGLQLLFYSVGIGQISSEVPQNLSASRPQDRQFILSSKKLLLSDSGFYLCAWNRGLDNQPQHFGDGTRLSIL.

Concerning this clone: The CDR3 end falls 3 residues outside the read, so it is completed with the germline J gene. The genes are TRBV29-1 and TRBJ2-3; TRBD1 matches at 11 bases. CDR1 is SQVTM and CDR2 is ANQGSEA in the germline V gene. CDR3 size: 16 residues. V lost 3 bases to trimming and J lost 5 bases; unmatched junction nucleotides: 10. CDR3 sequence reads: CSVDAADRGRGDTQYF. Incomplete CDR3 DNA: TGCAGCGTTGACGCCGCGGACAGGGGGCGCGGAGATACG.